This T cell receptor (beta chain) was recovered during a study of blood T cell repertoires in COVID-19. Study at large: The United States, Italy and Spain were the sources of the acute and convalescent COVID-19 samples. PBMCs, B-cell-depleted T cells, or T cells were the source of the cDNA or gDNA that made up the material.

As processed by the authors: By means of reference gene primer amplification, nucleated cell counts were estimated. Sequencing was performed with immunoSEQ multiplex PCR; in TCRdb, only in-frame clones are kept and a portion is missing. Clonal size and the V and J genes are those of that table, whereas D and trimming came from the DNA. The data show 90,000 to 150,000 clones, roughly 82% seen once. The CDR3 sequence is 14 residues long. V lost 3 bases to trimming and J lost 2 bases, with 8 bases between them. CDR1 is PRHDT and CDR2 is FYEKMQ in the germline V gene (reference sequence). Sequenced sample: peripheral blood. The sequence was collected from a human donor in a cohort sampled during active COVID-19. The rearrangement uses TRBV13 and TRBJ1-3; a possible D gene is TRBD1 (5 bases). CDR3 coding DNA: TGTGCCAGCAGCTTGACAGCAACTGGAAACACCATATATTTT. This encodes CASSLTATGNTIYF.